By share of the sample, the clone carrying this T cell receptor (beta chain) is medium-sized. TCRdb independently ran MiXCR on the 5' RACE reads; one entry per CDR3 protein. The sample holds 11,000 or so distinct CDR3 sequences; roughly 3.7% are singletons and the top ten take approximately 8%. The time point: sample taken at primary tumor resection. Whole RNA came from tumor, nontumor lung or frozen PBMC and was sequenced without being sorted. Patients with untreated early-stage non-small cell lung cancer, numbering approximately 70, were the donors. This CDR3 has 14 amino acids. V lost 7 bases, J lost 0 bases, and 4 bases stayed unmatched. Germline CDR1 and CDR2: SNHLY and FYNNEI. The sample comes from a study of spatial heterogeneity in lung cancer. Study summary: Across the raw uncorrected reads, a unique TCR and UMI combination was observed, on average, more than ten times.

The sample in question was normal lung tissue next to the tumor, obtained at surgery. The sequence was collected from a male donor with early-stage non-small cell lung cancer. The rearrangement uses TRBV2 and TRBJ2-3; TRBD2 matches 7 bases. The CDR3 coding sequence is TGTGCCAGCACGGGGGAGGGAAGCACAGATACGCAGTATTTT. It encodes CASTGEGSTDTQYF. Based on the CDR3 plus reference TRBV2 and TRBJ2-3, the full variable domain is EPEVTQTPSHQVTQMGQEVILRCVPISNHLYFYWYRQILGQKVEFLVSFYNNEISEKSEIFDDQFSVERPDGSNFTLKIRSTKLEDSAMYFCASTGEGSTDTQYFGPGTRLTVL.